Here is one T cell receptor (beta chain) with its context. The data were taken from a study of T cell repertoires in cytomegalovirus infection. This CDR3 is built from 13 residues. Deletions cut 0 bases from V and 6 bases from J, with 9 bases between. Germline assignment: CDR1 LNHNV and CDR2 YYDKDF (reference sequence). From the reads, TCRdb called clonotypes with MiXCR, one entry per CDR3 protein. The top ten clones hold roughly 13% of a sample with some 400,000 distinct CDR3 sequences, roughly 30% of them seen once. The sample taken for sequencing was PBMCs. The TCR was taken from a human donor in good health (CMV status not recorded). Some clones in this sample may be carry-over from other donors' samples. The chain combines TRBV15 with TRBJ2-7, with unresolved D. This CDR3 is CATSRDTTGEQYF. In nucleotides, the CDR3 is TGTGCCACCAGCAGAGATACTACGGGCGAGCAGTACTTC.